A single T cell receptor beta chain is shown here with its context. Its antigen is unknown. The data derive from a study of Ad26.COV2.S vaccination and SARS-CoV-2 variants. At the level of the study: The Ad26.COV2.S arm of the COV1001 trial was where the donor was placed. Administration of Ad26.COV2.S was intramuscular, either once or twice 56 days apart.

General observations from the study: Responses of T cells in total may have been underestimated by the TCR breadth and depth analyses. Whether participants received vaccine or placebo, their non-spike TCR breadth was similar.

Data came from immunoSEQ multiplex PCR; TCRdb stores just in-frame clones and leaves some out. The sample lists roughly 680,000 clones, 80% to 90% occurring once. Treatment meaning: roughly 19 received Ad26.COV2.S at low or high dose, single or two shots; 5 received placebo; per-sample allocation not given. Day 63 after the first injection of vaccine or placebo was the sampling time. The CDR3 runs to 14 residues. Trimming shortened V by 2 bases and J by 2 bases, and 10 bases separated the two germline ends. The germline CDR1 and CDR2 sequences are SGHKS and YYEKEE (reference sequence). The sequence was collected from a person between 18 and 65 years old who received the Ad26.COV2.S COVID-19 vaccine or a placebo. Material: peripheral blood, obtained in a trial of Ad26.COV2.S vaccine versus placebo. V usage is TRBV5-5 and J usage is TRBJ1-2; D call uncertain. The CDR3 here is CASSLTVANYGYTF. The CDR3 region has the DNA TGTGCCAGCAGCTTAACAGTAGCCAACTATGGCTACACCTTC.